This paragraph covers one TCR beta chain sequence. The antigen remains undetermined. This CDR3 contains 12 residues. Trimming shortened V by 5 bases and J by 8 bases, and 9 bases separated the two germline ends. CDR1 and CDR2 (germline): MNHNY, SVGAGI (reference sequence). This sample stems from a study of Ad26.COV2.S vaccination and SARS-CoV-2 variants. Study-wide context: Trial arm assignment for the donor was COV1001 Ad26.COV2.S. Ad26.COV2.S, an intramuscular injection, was given once or twice 56 days apart.

The protocol was immunoSEQ multiplex PCR, while the TCRdb copy is restricted to in-frame clones and leaves out a portion. The table includes around 350,000 clones, roughly 85% detected once. Treatment in this sample: 19 received Ad26.COV2.S at low or high dose, single or two shots; about 5 received placebo; per-sample allocation not given. Sampling took place 63 days after the first vaccine or placebo injection. An adult donor aged 18-55 years was enrolled in Boston. General study findings and limits: The TCR breadth and depth analyses may have produced an underestimate of total T cell responses.

The TCR was taken from a person aged 18-65 years who received the Ad26.COV2.S COVID-19 vaccine or a placebo. The gene calls are TRBV6-6 and TRBJ1-4; D is unresolved. The sample in question was peripheral blood, obtained in a trial of Ad26.COV2.S vaccine versus placebo. This CDR3 reads CASSPNPEKLFF. In DNA form, the CDR3 reads TGTGCCAGCAGTCCCAATCCAGAAAAACTGTTTTTT.